One T cell receptor (beta chain) is described in this entry. The source of the sample is a study of shared T cell receptors in the human thymus. CDR1 and CDR2 from the germline V gene are MNHNS and SASEGT. The CDR3 is 12 residues long. Deletions cut 8 bases from V and 4 bases from J, with 9 bases between. The table came from immunoSEQ multiplex PCR; TCRdb's copy has only in-frame clones and leaves some out. Of 720,000 or so clones listed, 80% to 90% were seen once; the top ten hold approximately 0.01%. These data are also associated with another study on human thymus T cells. According to that study: Thymic TCR repertoires of unrelated people reportedly overlapped highly.

The sequence was obtained from a girl under three years old with a congenital heart defect. The specimen sequenced was thymocytes. The V gene is TRBV6-1, the J gene TRBJ2-1; possible D gene TRBD1, 6 bases. Here the CDR3 DNA reads TGTGCCAGCGTAGACAGGTACAATGAGCAGTTCTTC. Protein: CASVDRYNEQFF.